Listed below are T cell receptor beta chains from one sample, sequenced in a study of siplizumab effects on memory and regulatory T cells. Sequenced by immunoSEQ multiplex PCR; TCRdb stores in-frame clones only, minus some. Among about 100,000 clones listed, around 94% were seen once. The specimen sequenced was non-Treg CD4+ T cells sorted from blood. The receptors shown here come from a human donor in good health. Both conserved end residues are part of each CDR3. The D gene is left open where the match is weak. Size tells how often a clone was seen (once, few, many) or the class of an expanded clone, and some rows leave it out.

j_call d_call v_call clone_size cdr3_nt cdr3_aa
TRBJ2-2 TRBD2 TRBV2 NA TGTGCCAGCAAGTCTAGCGGGAGTAACACCGGGGAGCTGTTTTTT CASKSSGSNTGELFF
TRBJ1-2 NA TRBV12-5 NA TGTGCTAGTGGTCGGGAGGGACTACAGGGCTACACCTTC CASGREGLQGYTF
TRBJ2-7 NA TRBV29-1 NA TGCAGCGTTGTTGTTCAGGGCTACGAGCAGTACTTC CSVVVQGYEQYF
TRBJ2-3 NA TRBV5-1 NA TGCGCCAGCAGCCCCACCGCAAGCTCTGACACAGATACGCAGTATTTT CASSPTASSDTDTQYF
TRBJ2-3 NA TRBV6-1 NA TGTGCCAGCACCCACCGGGGAACAGATACGCAGTATTTT CASTHRGTDTQYF
TRBJ2-5 TRBD1 TRBV5-8 NA TGTGCCAGCAGCTTGTCGTCCGGGACAGGGAGTTGGAAGACCCAGTACTTC CASSLSSGTGSWKTQYF
TRBJ2-7 NA TRBV7-9 NA TGTGCCAGCAGCTTTGGGTCAAGCTCCTACGAGCAGTACTTC CASSFGSSSYEQYF
TRBJ1-1 NA TRBV19 NA TGTGCCAGTCGAAAGGGGGGTGCGAACACTGAAGCTTTCTTT CASRKGGANTEAFF
TRBJ2-7 NA TRBV5-5 NA TGTGCCAGCAGCTTGGGACAGGCTACGTACTTC CASSLGQATYF
TRBJ1-5 NA TRBV29-1 NA TGCAGCGCGAGGACGGGCAATCAGCCCCAGCATTTT CSARTGNQPQHF
TRBJ1-1 NA TRBV7-8 NA TGTGCCAGCAGCTTAAAGCGTGGGACTGAAGCTTTCTTT CASSLKRGTEAFF
TRBJ2-2 TRBD2 TRBV11-3 once TGTGCCAGCAGCTTAACTCCCCTAGCGGGAGATACCGGGGAGCTGTTTTTT CASSLTPLAGDTGELFF
TRBJ1-1 NA TRBV9 NA TGTGCCAGCAGCCCATCGGGGCTCCTCAACACTGAAGCTTTCTTT CASSPSGLLNTEAFF
TRBJ2-3 NA TRBV12-5 NA TGTGCTAGTGGTTTGGCACCGGTAGATACGCAGTATTTT CASGLAPVDTQYF
TRBJ2-7 NA TRBV20-1 once TGCAGTGCTAGATTGAAGTATGAGCAGTACTTC CSARLKYEQYF
TRBJ2-7 NA TRBV28 NA TGTGCCAGCAGTTTGTCCAGGTCTCCCTACGAGCAGTACTTC CASSLSRSPYEQYF
TRBJ2-1 NA TRBV6-1 few TGTGCCAGTACGGGGACAATCATTAACAATGAGCAGTTCTTC CASTGTIINNEQFF
TRBJ1-1 NA TRBV5-4 few TGTGCCAGTAGTTCCAGGAAAAGGTCTGAAGCTTTCTTT CASSSRKRSEAFF
TRBJ2-7 TRBD1 TRBV4-1 NA TGCGCCAGCAGCCGGGGACAGGGCGGAATTTACGAGCAGTACTTC CASSRGQGGIYEQYF
TRBJ1-1 NA TRBV30 NA TGTGCCTGGAGTCTCATTCGGAACACTGAAGCTTTCTTT CAWSLIRNTEAFF
TRBJ2-7 NA TRBV5-4 once TGTGCCAGCAGCGCAAACGGGGTTAGCGGAAAGTACGAGCAGTACTTC CASSANGVSGKYEQYF
TRBJ2-7 NA TRBV10-3 NA TGTGCCATCAGTGAGTCAAAAATTTCAGCCTACGAGCAGTACTTC CAISESKISAYEQYF
TRBJ2-5 NA TRBV11-2 NA TGTGCCAGCAGCCCTGCCGCGGATGGGAGAGGGACCCAGTACTTC CASSPAADGRGTQYF
TRBJ2-7 NA TRBV6-6 NA TGTGCCAGCAGGAGGACCTCCTACGAGCAGTACTTC CASRRTSYEQYF
TRBJ1-4 NA TRBV18 NA TGTGCCAGCTCTTTGATTTCCGCGGGTGTTAATGAAAAACTGTTTTTT CASSLISAGVNEKLFF
TRBJ2-2 TRBD1 TRBV25-1 NA TGTGCCAGCAGTGAATACCGACAGGGGATAAACACCGGGGAGCTGTTTTTT CASSEYRQGINTGELFF
TRBJ2-1 NA TRBV7-3 NA TGTGCCAGCAGCTTAACGTTGAACGCTCGGGAGCAGTTCTTC CASSLTLNAREQFF
TRBJ1-4 TRBD1 TRBV28 NA TGTGCCAGCAGGCCGACAGGGGTGGAAAAAAAACTGTTTTTT CASRPTGVEKKLFF
TRBJ2-7 TRBD2 TRBV7-2 NA TGTGCCAGCAGCTCGTGGGGGGGCGAGCAGTACTTC CASSSWGGEQYF
TRBJ1-1 NA TRBV7-9 NA TGTGCCAGCAGATTAAGGTCCAGCTCCATGAACACTGAAGCTTTCTTT CASRLRSSSMNTEAFF
TRBJ2-1 NA TRBV11-3 NA TGTGCCAGCAGCCGAGCCAAGGATGAGCAGTTCTTC CASSRAKDEQFF
TRBJ2-1 TRBD2 TRBV4-1 NA TGCGCCAGCAGCCCCATGGTGGGGCTAGCGGGAGTAGTCGGTGAGCAGTTCTTC CASSPMVGLAGVVGEQFF
TRBJ1-2 TRBD1 TRBV28 NA TGTGCCAGCAGTACAGGGGCCCCAGCTAACTATGGCTACACCTTC CASSTGAPANYGYTF
TRBJ2-5 NA TRBV7-7 NA TGTGCCAGCAGCTTAGGCTTAGCGGATTCGAAAGAGACCCAGTACTTC CASSLGLADSKETQYF
TRBJ2-7 NA TRBV5-6 NA TGTGCCAGCAGCTTGGGACGTATCGGCGAGCAGTACTTC CASSLGRIGEQYF
TRBJ2-2 NA TRBV27 few TGTGCCAGCAGTTTATCCGGGAACACCGGGGAGCTGTTTTTT CASSLSGNTGELFF
TRBJ1-2 NA TRBV29-1 once TGCAGCGTTGGCGACAGGAACTATGGCTACACCTTC CSVGDRNYGYTF
TRBJ1-5 NA TRBV27 NA TGTGCCAGCAGTTTTTCTCTCGATCAGCCCCAGCATTTT CASSFSLDQPQHF
TRBJ1-2 TRBD1 TRBV28 NA TGTGCCAGCAGTCGTACAGGGGGCAGCTATGGCTACACCTTC CASSRTGGSYGYTF
TRBJ1-2 NA TRBV27 medium-sized TGTGCCAGCACACCGAAGCCGGGGTTAAGGTTCTATGGCTACACCTTC CASTPKPGLRFYGYTF
TRBJ1-1 NA TRBV19 NA TGTGCCAGTAGTATTGTATGGTCAGGGGCCACTGAAGCTTTCTTT CASSIVWSGATEAFF
TRBJ1-5 NA TRBV19 NA TGTGCCAGTAGTATTAGCCTCCAAGGCACTCAGCCCCAGCATTTT CASSISLQGTQPQHF
TRBJ1-3 TRBD1 TRBV5-4 NA TGTGCCAGCAGCACCGGACAGGGCAACTCTGGAAACACCATATATTTT CASSTGQGNSGNTIYF
TRBJ2-3 NA TRBV5-1 NA TGCGCCAGCAGCCGATCCGGGAAACTCGACACAGATACGCAGTATTTT CASSRSGKLDTDTQYF
TRBJ2-7 NA TRBV14 NA TGTGCCAGCAGCCTGGCAGGTTCCTACGAGCAGTACTTC CASSLAGSYEQYF